These 3 T cell receptor beta chains originate from one sample sequenced in a study of T cell responses to AZD1222 COVID-19 vaccine. The repertoire was sequenced with immunoSEQ multiplex PCR; TCRdb's copy has only in-frame clones and lacks some. The profile covers about 120,000 clones, with roughly 85% appearing a single time and approximately 4% taken by the ten largest. This specimen consisted of peripheral blood, obtained on day 0 of MenACWY control vaccination. The receptors come from an adult in good health.

The chain is built from TRBV6-2 or TRBV6-3 and TRBJ2-3; 10 positions match TRBD1. The CDR3 covers 17 residues. Germline V lookup: CDR1 MNHEY, CDR2 SVGEGT. The V segment lost 0 bases and the J segment 3 bases; nucleotides outside the gene matches: 6. The CDR3 protein is CASSYSRGQGGTDTQYF. The DNA of the CDR3 is TGTGCCAGCAGTTACTCGCGAGGACAGGGGGGTACAGATACGCAGTATTTT.

This clone was recorded a few times. V usage is TRBV30 and J usage is TRBJ2-2; D is ambiguous. The CDR3 runs to 11 residues. The V end was cut by 2 bases, the J end by 2 bases, with 0 bases between. Germline V CDR1 and CDR2: GTSNPN, SVGIG (reference sequence). CDR3 in amino acids: CAWSNTGELFF. DNA for the CDR3: TGTGCCTGGAGTAACACCGGGGAGCTGTTTTTT.

This chain connects TRBV28 to TRBJ2-5, with 9 bases matching TRBD1. The CDR3 spans 12 residues. The junction had 3 bases not matched to a gene; V was cut back by 6 bases and J by 7 bases. Germline CDR1 and CDR2: MDHEN and SYDVKM. The DNA for the CDR3 is TGTGCCAGCAGGAAGACAGGGGGGACCCAGTACTTC. It specifies CASRKTGGTQYF.